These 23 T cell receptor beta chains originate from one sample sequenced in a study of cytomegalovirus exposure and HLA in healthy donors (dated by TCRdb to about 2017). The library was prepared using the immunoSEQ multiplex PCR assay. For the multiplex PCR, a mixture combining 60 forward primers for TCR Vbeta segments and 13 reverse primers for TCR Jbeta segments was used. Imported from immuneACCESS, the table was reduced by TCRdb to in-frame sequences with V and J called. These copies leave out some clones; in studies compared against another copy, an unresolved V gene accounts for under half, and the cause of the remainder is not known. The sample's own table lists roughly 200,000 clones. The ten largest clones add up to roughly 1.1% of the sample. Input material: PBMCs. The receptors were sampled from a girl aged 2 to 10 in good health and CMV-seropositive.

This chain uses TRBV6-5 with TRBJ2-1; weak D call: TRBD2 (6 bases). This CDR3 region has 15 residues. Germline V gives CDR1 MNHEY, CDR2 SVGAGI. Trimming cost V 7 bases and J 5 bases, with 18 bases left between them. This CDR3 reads CASKFLGRNDNEQFF. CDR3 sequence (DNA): TGTGCCAGCAAGTTTCTCGGGAGAAACGACAATGAGCAGTTCTTC.

The CDR3 here is CATSRDPGRGNTIYF. DNA of the CDR3: TGTGCCACCAGCAGAGACCCGGGTCGTGGAAACACCATATATTTT. V is TRBV15 and J is TRBJ1-3; no definite D call. The length of the CDR3 is 15 residues. CDR1 and CDR2 from the germline V gene are LNHNV and YYDKDF (reference sequence). V dropped 0 bases and J dropped 3 bases, with 9 bases sitting between them.

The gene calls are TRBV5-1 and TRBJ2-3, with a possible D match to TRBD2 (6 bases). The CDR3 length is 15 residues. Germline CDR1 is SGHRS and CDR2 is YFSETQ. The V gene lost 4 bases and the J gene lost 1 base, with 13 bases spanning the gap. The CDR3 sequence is CASSPDGGGTDTQYF. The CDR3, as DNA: TGCGCCAGCAGCCCCGACGGCGGGGGCACAGATACGCAGTATTTT.

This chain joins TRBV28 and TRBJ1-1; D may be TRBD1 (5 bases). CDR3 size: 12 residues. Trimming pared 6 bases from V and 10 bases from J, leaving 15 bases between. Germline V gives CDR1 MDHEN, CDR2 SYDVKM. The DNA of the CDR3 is TGTGCCAGCAGCCAAGGACATGGGGTAGCTTTCTTT. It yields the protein CASSQGHGVAFF.

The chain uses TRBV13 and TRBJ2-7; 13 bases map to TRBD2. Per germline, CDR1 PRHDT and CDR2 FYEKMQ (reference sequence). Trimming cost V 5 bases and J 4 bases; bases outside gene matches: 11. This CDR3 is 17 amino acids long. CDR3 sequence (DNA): TGTGCCAGCAGCCTCCCTACTAGCGGGAGGGACGGATACGAGCAGTACTTC. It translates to CASSLPTSGRDGYEQYF. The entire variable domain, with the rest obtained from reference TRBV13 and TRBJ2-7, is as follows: AAGVIQSPRHLIKEKRETATLKCYPIPRHDTVYWYQQGPGQDPQFLISFYEKMQSDKGSIPDRFSAQQFSDYHSELNMSSLELGDSALYFCASSLPTSGRDGYEQYFGPGTRLTVT.

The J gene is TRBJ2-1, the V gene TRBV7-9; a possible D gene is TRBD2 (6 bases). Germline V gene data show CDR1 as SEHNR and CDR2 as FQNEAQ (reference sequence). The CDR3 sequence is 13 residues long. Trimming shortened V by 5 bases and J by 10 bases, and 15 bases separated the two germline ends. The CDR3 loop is CASSLAGGGEQFF. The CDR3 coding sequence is TGTGCCAGCAGCCTCGCCGGGGGTGGCGAGCAGTTCTTC.

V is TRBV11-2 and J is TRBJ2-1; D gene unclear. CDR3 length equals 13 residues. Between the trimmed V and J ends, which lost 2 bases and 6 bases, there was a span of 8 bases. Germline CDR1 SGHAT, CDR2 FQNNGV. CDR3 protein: CASSLQRPNEQFF. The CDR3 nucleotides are TGTGCCAGCAGCTTACAGCGTCCCAATGAGCAGTTCTTC.

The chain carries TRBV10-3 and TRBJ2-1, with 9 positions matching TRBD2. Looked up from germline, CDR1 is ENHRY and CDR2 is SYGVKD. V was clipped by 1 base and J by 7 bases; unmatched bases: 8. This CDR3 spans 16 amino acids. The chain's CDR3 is CAISELSTSGLNEQFF. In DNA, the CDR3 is TGTGCCATCAGTGAGTTGTCGACTAGCGGCCTGAATGAGCAGTTCTTC.

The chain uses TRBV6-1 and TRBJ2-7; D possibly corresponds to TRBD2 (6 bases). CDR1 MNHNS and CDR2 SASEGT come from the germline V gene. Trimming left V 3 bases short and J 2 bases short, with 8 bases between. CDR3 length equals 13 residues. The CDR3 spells CASSDRLAYEQYF. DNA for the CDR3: TGTGCCAGCAGTGATAGACTAGCCTACGAGCAGTACTTC.

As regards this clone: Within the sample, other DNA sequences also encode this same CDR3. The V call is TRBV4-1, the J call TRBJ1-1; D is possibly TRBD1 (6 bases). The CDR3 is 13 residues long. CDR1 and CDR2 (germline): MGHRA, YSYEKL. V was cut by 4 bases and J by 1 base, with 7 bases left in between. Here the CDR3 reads CASSRQENTEAFF. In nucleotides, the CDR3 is TGCGCCAGCAGCCGACAGGAGAACACTGAAGCTTTCTTT.

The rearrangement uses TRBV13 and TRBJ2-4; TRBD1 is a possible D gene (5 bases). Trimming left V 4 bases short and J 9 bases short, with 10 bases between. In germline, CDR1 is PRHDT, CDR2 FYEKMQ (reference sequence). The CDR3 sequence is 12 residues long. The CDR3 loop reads CASSSREGIQYF. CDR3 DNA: TGTGCCAGCAGCTCCAGGGAAGGCATTCAGTACTTC.

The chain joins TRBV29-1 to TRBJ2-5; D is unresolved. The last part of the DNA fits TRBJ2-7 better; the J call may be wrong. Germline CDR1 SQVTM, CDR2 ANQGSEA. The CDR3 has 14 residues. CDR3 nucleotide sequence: TGCAGCGTTGCGGGCACATTTAGGGACTACGAGCAGTACTTC. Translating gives CSVAGTFRDYEQYF.

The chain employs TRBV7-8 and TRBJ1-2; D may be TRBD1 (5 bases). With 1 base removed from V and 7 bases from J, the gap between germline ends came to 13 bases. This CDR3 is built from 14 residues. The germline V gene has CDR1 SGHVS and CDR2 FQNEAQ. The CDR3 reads CASSLGRVEGGYTF. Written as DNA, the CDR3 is TGTGCCAGCAGCTTAGGCAGGGTGGAGGGTGGCTACACCTTC. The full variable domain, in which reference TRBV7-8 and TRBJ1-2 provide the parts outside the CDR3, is GAGVSQSPRYKVAKRGQDVALRCDPISGHVSLFWYQQALGQGPEFLTYFQNEAQLDKSGLPSDRFFAERPEGSVSTLKIQRTQQEDSAVYLCASSLGRVEGGYTFGSGTRLTVV.

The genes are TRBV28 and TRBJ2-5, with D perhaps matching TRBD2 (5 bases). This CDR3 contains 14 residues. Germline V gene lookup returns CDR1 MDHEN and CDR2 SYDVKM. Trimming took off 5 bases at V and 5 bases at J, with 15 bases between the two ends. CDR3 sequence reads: CASSALLEGETQYF. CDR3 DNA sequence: TGTGCCAGCAGTGCACTCCTAGAGGGTGAGACCCAGTACTTC. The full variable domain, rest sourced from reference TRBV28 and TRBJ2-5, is DVKVTQSSRYLVKRTGEKVFLECVQDMDHENMFWYRQDPGLGLRLIYFSYDVKMKEKGDIPEGYSVSREKKERFSLILESASTNQTSMYLCASSALLEGETQYFGPGTRLLVL.

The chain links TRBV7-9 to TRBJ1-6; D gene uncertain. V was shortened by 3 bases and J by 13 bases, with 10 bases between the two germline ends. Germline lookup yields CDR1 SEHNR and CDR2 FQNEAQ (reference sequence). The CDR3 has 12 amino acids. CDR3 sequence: CASSFPSSPLHF. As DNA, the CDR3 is TGTGCCAGCAGCTTCCCGAGTTCGCCCCTCCACTTT.

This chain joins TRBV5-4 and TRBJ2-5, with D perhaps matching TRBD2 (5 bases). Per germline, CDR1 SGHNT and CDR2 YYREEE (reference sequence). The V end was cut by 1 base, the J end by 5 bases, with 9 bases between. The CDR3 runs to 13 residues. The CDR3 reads CASSLSREETQYF. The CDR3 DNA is TGTGCCAGCAGCTTGAGTAGGGAGGAGACCCAGTACTTC.

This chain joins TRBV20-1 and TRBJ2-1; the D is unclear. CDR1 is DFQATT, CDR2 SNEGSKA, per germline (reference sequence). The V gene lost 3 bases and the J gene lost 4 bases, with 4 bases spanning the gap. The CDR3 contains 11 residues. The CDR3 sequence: CSASGYNEQFF. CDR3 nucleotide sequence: TGCAGTGCTAGCGGTTACAATGAGCAGTTCTTC.

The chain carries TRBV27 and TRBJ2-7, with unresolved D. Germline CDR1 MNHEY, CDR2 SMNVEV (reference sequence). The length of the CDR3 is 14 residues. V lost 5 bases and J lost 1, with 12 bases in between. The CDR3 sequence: CASSLQAASYEQYF. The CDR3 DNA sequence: TGTGCCAGCAGTCTCCAGGCCGCTTCCTACGAGCAGTACTTC.

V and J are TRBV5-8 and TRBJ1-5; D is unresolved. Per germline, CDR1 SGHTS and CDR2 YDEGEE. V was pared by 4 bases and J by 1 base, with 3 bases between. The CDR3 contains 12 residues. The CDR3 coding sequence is TGTGCCAGCAGCCTCAGCAATCAGCCCCAGCATTTT. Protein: CASSLSNQPQHF.

CDR3 nucleotides: TGTGCCACCCCGGTAGAGCGCGTCCCTCACTACAATGAGCAGTTCTTC. This translates into CATPVERVPHYNEQFF. The chain is built from TRBV7-9 and TRBJ2-1; no clear D. V was pared by 10 bases and J by 3 bases, with 22 bases between. CDR3 length: 16 residues. The germline V gene has CDR1 SEHNR and CDR2 FQNEAQ (reference sequence).

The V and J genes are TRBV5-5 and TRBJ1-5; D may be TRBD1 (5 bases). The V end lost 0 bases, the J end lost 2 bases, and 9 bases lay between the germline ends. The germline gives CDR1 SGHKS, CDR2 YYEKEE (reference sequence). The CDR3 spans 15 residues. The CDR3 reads CASSLGVRGNQPQHF. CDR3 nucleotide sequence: TGTGCCAGCAGCTTGGGGGTCAGGGGCAATCAGCCCCAGCATTTT.

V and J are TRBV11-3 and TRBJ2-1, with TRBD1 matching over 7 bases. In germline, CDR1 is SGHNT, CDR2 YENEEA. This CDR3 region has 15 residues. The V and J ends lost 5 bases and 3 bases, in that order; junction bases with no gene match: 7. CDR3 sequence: CASSANRDSYNEQFF. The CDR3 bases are TGTGCCAGCAGCGCAAACCGGGACAGCTACAATGAGCAGTTCTTC.

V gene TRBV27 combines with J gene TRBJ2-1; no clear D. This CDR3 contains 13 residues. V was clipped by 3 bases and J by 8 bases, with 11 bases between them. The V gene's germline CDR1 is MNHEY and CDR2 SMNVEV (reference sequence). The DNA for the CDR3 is TGTGCCAGCAGTTTTACAAGTAATCATGAGCAGTTCTTC. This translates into CASSFTSNHEQFF.